The T cell receptor (beta chain) described here comes from a study of OX40 agonist ivuxolimab in advanced cancers. Study in general: Every 2 weeks, patients received ivuxolimab intravenously, dosed at 0.01 to 10 mg/kg.

Clones were read by immunoSEQ multiplex PCR, and TCRdb kept only the in-frame ones, dropping some. The table shows 95,000 to 100,000 clones, with just under 95% occurring only once. Turning to this clone: Its antigen is still unknown.

Germline loops: CDR1 MNHEY, CDR2 SVGAGI. This CDR3 has 14 amino acids. With V trimmed by 4 bases and J by 6 bases, 4 bases remained unmatched. Findings and caveats of the study: Clonal expansion was among the lowest in partial responders at 0.1-3.0 mg/kg, especially CD8+. It was also the case that some nonresponders had low normalized T-cell clonal expansion.

The chain combines TRBV6-5 with TRBJ1-5, with TRBD1 matching 9 bases. This material consisted of CD4+ or CD8+ T cells sorted from blood, taken in a trial of the OX40 agonist ivuxolimab. The sequence was obtained from an adult with an advanced solid tumor such as melanoma, head and neck, liver or kidney cancer. Written as DNA, the CDR3 is TGTGCCAGCAGTTGGGACAGGGAGGGTCAGCCCCAGCATTTT. Translation gives CASSWDREGQPQHF.